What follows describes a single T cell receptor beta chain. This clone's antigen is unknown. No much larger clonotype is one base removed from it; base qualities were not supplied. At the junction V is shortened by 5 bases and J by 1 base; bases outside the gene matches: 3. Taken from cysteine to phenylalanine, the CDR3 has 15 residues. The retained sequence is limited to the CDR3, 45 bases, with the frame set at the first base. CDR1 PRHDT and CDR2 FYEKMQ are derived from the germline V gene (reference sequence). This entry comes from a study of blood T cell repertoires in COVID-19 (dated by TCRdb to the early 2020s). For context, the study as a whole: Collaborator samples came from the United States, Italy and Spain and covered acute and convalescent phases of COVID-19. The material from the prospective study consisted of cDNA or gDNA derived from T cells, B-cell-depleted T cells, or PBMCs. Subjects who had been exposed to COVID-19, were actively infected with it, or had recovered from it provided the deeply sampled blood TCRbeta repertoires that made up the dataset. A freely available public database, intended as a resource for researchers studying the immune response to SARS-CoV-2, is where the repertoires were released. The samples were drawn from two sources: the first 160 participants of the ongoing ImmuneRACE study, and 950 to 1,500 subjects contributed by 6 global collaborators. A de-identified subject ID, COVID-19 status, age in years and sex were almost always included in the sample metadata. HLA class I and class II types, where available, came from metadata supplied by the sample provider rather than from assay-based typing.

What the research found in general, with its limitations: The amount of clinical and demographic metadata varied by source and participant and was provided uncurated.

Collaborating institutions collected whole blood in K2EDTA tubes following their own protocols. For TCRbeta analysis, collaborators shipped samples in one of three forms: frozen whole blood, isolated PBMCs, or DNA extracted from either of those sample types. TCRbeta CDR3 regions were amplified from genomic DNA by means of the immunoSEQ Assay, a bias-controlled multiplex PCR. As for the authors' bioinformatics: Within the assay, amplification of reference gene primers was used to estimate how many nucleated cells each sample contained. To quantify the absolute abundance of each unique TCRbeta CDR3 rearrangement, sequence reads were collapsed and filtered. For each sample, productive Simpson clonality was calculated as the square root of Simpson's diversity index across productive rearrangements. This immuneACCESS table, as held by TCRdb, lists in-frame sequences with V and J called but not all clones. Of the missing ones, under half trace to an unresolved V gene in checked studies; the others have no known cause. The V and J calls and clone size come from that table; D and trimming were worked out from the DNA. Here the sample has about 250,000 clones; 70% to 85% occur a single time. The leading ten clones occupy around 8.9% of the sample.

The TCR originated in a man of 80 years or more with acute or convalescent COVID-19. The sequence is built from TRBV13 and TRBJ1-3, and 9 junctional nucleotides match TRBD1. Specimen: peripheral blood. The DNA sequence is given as TGTGCCAGCAGCCCCGGACAGGGGTCTGGAAACACCATATATTTT. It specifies CASSPGQGSGNTIYF.